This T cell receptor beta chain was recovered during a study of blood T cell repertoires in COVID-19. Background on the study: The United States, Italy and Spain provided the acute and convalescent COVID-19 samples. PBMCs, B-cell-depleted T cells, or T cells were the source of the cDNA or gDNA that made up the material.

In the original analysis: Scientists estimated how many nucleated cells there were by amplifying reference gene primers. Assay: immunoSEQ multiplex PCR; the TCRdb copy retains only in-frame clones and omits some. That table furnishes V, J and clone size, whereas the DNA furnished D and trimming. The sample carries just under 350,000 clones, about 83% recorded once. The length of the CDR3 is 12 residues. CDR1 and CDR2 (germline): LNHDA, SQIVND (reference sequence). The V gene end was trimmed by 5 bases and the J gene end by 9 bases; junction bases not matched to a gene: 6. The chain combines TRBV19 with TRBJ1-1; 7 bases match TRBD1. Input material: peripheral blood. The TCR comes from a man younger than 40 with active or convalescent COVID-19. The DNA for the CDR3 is TGTGCCAGTAGTCAGGGGGGCAGAAAAGCTTTCTTT. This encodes CASSQGGRKAFF.